The 16 T cell receptor beta chains listed next were all sequenced from one sample in a study of cytomegalovirus exposure and HLA in healthy donors. PCR employed 60 Vbeta and 13 Jbeta primers. Sequenced by immunoSEQ multiplex PCR; TCRdb stores in-frame clones only, minus some. Of some 180,000 clones detected, roughly 8.7% appear once; the ten largest clones hold over 1%. What was sequenced was PBMCs. All receptors come from a woman in her twenties or thirties in good health and CMV-seropositive.

The gene calls are TRBV6-6 and TRBJ2-5, with 7 bases identical to TRBD1. This CDR3 region has 14 residues. V dropped 6 bases and J dropped 2; count of bases not matched to a gene: 6. The germline CDR1 and CDR2 sequences are MNHNY and SVGAGI (reference sequence). DNA for the CDR3: TGTGCCAGCAGGGCACCGGGACAGCAAGAGACCCAGTACTTC. This encodes CASRAPGQQETQYF.

The CDR3 protein is CASSIIPGQGLYTEAFF. The DNA for the CDR3 is TGTGCCAGTAGTATTATACCGGGACAGGGCTTATACACTGAAGCTTTCTTT. The chain has TRBV19 and TRBJ1-1; 9 nucleotides align to TRBD1. The ends lost 3 bases at V and 3 bases at J; junction bases unmatched: 11. Germline V gene data show CDR1 as LNHDA and CDR2 as SQIVND (reference sequence). This CDR3 is built from 17 residues.

CDR3 bases: TGTGCCACCAGCAGAGAGTTCGGACAGGTTTCGGAAAAACTGTTTTTT. Amino acid sequence: CATSREFGQVSEKLFF. J is TRBJ1-4 and V is TRBV15; 7 nucleotides match TRBD1. V gave up 0 bases and J gave up 8 bases; unmatched junction bases: 9. Germline V lookup: CDR1 LNHNV, CDR2 YYDKDF (reference sequence). The CDR3 is 16 amino acids.

The chain uses TRBV4-1 and TRBJ2-7; D is perhaps TRBD2 (5 bases). Between the trimmed V and J ends, which lost 0 bases and 3 bases, there was a span of 12 bases. CDR1 is MGHRA, CDR2 YSYEKL, per germline. CDR3 size: 15 residues. Here the CDR3 DNA reads TGCGCCAGCAGCCAAGATCGGAGACGGGGCTACGAGCAGTACTTC. Encoded protein: CASSQDRRRGYEQYF.

V usage is TRBV5-6 and J usage is TRBJ2-3; 9 bases are shared with TRBD1. V dropped 0 bases and J dropped 4; count of bases not matched to a gene: 0. Germline V gene sequence: CDR1 SGHDT, CDR2 YYEEEE. CDR3 length: 14 residues. The CDR3 protein is CASSLGQGADTQYF. CDR3 DNA sequence: TGTGCCAGCAGCTTGGGACAGGGGGCAGATACGCAGTATTTT. Together with reference TRBV5-6 and TRBJ2-3, the CDR3 gives the full variable domain: DAGVTQSPTHLIKTRGQQVTLRCSPKSGHDTVSWYQQALGQGPQFIFQYYEEEERQRGNFPDRFSGHQFPNYSSELNVNALLLGDSALYLCASSLGQGADTQYFGPGTRLTVL.

J is TRBJ1-4 and V is TRBV4-2; D is ambiguous. With 0 bases removed from V and 7 bases from J, the gap between germline ends came to 15 bases. Germline V gene lookup returns CDR1 LGHNA and CDR2 YNFKEQ. This CDR3 is 16 amino acids long. CDR3 in DNA: TGTGCCAGCAGCCAAGACTCATCCGGTGTCGGTGAAAAACTGTTTTTT. It translates to CASSQDSSGVGEKLFF.

This clone showed up just a few times. The chain uses TRBV2 and TRBJ1-5, with TRBD1 identical over 7 bases. CDR3 length equals 15 residues. Germline CDR1 SNHLY, CDR2 FYNNEI. Trimming removed 7 bases from V and 2 bases from J; junction bases left unmatched: 8. CDR3 in amino acids: CASNNRTGGNQPQHF. The CDR3 DNA sequence: TGTGCCAGCAACAATCGGACAGGAGGCAATCAGCCCCAGCATTTT.

CDR3 coding DNA: TGTGCCAGTAGTATTTATGACGGGGGGGCAACGGGCGAGCAGTACTTC. It translates to CASSIYDGGATGEQYF. This chain links TRBV19 with TRBJ2-7, with 8 bases fitting TRBD2. This CDR3 has 16 amino acids. Germline assignment: CDR1 LNHDA and CDR2 SQIVND (reference sequence). Trimming took 3 bases from V and 6 from J; bases not matched to a gene: 13.

This clone was counted between two and nine times. V and J are TRBV6-5 and TRBJ1-5; perhaps TRBD1 as D (6 bases). Trimming removed 8 bases from V and 3 bases from J, with 11 bases in between. There are 13 residues in the CDR3. Germline V gene lookup returns CDR1 MNHEY and CDR2 SVGAGI. CDR3 amino acids: CASETGSNQPQHF. DNA of the CDR3: TGTGCCAGCGAGACAGGTTCCAATCAGCCCCAGCATTTT.

This clone occurred a few times. The rearrangement joins TRBV14 to TRBJ2-1, with D perhaps matching TRBD1 (6 bases). The CDR3 consists of 16 residues. V lost 0 bases and J 1 base, leaving 10 bases between the germline ends. Germline CDR1 SGHDN, CDR2 FVKESK. The CDR3 loop is CASSQDRGSSYNEQFF. For the CDR3, the DNA is TGTGCCAGCAGCCAAGATAGGGGGAGTTCCTACAATGAGCAGTTCTTC.

The J gene is TRBJ2-7, the V gene TRBV7-8, with 8 bases aligning to TRBD2. The V segment lost 6 bases and the J segment 1 base; nucleotides outside the gene matches: 8. CDR3 length: 15 residues. Germline loops: CDR1 SGHVS, CDR2 FQNEAQ. CDR3 nucleotide sequence: TGTGCCAGCAGGACGTGGGCGGGAGGTTCCTACGAGCAGTACTTC. Amino acid sequence: CASRTWAGGSYEQYF. Variable domain in full (rest from reference TRBV7-8 and TRBJ2-7): GAGVSQSPRYKVAKRGQDVALRCDPISGHVSLFWYQQALGQGPEFLTYFQNEAQLDKSGLPSDRFFAERPEGSVSTLKIQRTQQEDSAVYLCASRTWAGGSYEQYFGPGTRLTVT.

The CDR3 bases are TGCGCCAGCGGCCTACAGGGGAGCCAGGAAGAGACCCAGTACTTC. It encodes CASGLQGSQEETQYF. The chain has TRBV5-1 and TRBJ2-5; the match to TRBD1 covers 7 bases. This CDR3 comprises 15 residues. The V gene's germline CDR1 is SGHRS and CDR2 YFSETQ. J was trimmed by 3 bases and V by 7 bases; bases with no gene match: 12.

Concerning this clone itself: One end of the junction does not line up with germline, which may come from a read error. The chain employs TRBV4-1 and TRBJ2-2, with 9 bases identical to TRBD2. This CDR3 has 16 amino acids. Germline-derived CDR1 and CDR2 are MGHRA and YSYEKL. The CDR3 reads CASSPSGTTNTGELFF. The CDR3 DNA sequence: TGTGCCAGCAGCCCTAGCGGGACGACGAACACCGGGGAGCTGTTTTTT.

This clone showed up just a few times. This chain links TRBV11-2 with TRBJ2-1; D perhaps matches TRBD1 (6 bases). In germline, CDR1 is SGHAT, CDR2 FQNNGV. This CDR3 region has 15 residues. The V end was cut by 1 base, the J end by 6 bases, with 13 bases between. The CDR3 DNA reads TGTGCCAGCAGCTTAGGGGGGCGGACAGCCAATGAGCAGTTCTTC. It translates to CASSLGGRTANEQFF.

This chain connects TRBV19 to TRBJ1-2, with D possibly matching TRBD1 (6 bases). Trimming took off 6 bases at V and 5 bases at J, with 22 bases between the two ends. The CDR3 length is 16 residues. Germline assignment: CDR1 LNHDA and CDR2 SQIVND (reference sequence). CDR3 sequence (DNA): TGTGCCAGTAGAGGGGGTCAGACGAGAGAGGAGTATGGCTACACCTTC. This encodes CASRGGQTREEYGYTF.

There are a few counts of this clone. The genes are TRBV18 and TRBJ2-5; possibly TRBD2 for D (5 bases). CDR1 and CDR2 (germline): KGHSH, LQKENI. Trimming pared 6 bases from V and 4 bases from J, leaving 15 bases between. The CDR3 is made up of 14 amino acids. CDR3 loop: CASSRSIEGETQYF. CDR3 DNA: TGTGCCAGCTCGCGGTCCATAGAGGGAGAGACCCAGTACTTC.